This passage covers 4 T cell receptor beta chains from one sample sequenced in a study of identifying expanded T cells in peripheral blood (dated by TCRdb to the late 2010s). The library came from the immunoSEQ multiplex PCR assay. This immuneACCESS table, as held by TCRdb, lists in-frame sequences with V and J called but not all clones. Of the missing ones, under half trace to an unresolved V gene in checked studies; the others have no known cause. The sample table lists about 94,000 clones, roughly 87% of them with a count of one. The ten largest clones add up to approximately 5% of the sample. What was sequenced was blood. The receptor set was obtained from a person aged 18-70 years in good health.

The V gene is TRBV4-3, the J gene TRBJ2-1; tentatively, D is TRBD2 (5 bases). The CDR3 contains 15 residues. Trimming left V 0 bases short and J 3 bases short, with 9 bases between. Germline assignment: CDR1 LGHNA and CDR2 YSLEER. The CDR3 nucleotides are TGCGCCAGCAGCCAAGAGGGCGGAGGCTACAATGAGCAGTTCTTC. Amino acids: CASSQEGGGYNEQFF.

This clone was seen only once. The CDR3 DNA reads as TGCGCCAGCAGCCCCGAGGGACAGCTCTATGGCTACACCTTC. Amino acids: CASSPEGQLYGYTF. The chain links TRBV5-1 to TRBJ1-2, with TRBD1 identical over 7 bases. The germline CDR1 and CDR2 sequences are SGHRS and YFSETQ. The CDR3 spans 14 residues. V dropped 4 bases and J dropped 4; count of bases not matched to a gene: 7.

This clone was counted a few times. V and J are TRBV7-9 and TRBJ2-1, with TRBD1 matching 9 bases. There are 15 residues in the CDR3. Germline V gene sequence: CDR1 SEHNR, CDR2 FQNEAQ (reference sequence). The V and J ends lost 3 bases and 4 bases, in that order; junction bases with no gene match: 4. The CDR3 sequence: CASSLGQGLYNEQFF. CDR3 nucleotides: TGTGCCAGCAGCTTGGGACAGGGACTATACAATGAGCAGTTCTTC.

This clone has only a few counts. The rearrangement joins TRBV7-9 to TRBJ2-3, with a weak D call TRBD2 (6 bases). V shed 5 bases and J shed 1 base, with 13 bases lying between them. This CDR3 spans 15 amino acids. The V gene's germline CDR1 is SEHNR and CDR2 FQNEAQ (reference sequence). The CDR3 loop reads CASSPGDGGTDTQYF. The CDR3 DNA sequence: TGTGCCAGCAGCCCGGGGGACGGAGGCACAGATACGCAGTATTTT. Looking up the rest from reference TRBV7-9 and TRBJ2-3 gives the full variable domain: DTGVSQNPRHKITKRGQNVTFRCDPISEHNRLYWYRQTLGQGPEFLTYFQNEAQLEKSRLLSDRFSAERPKGSFSTLEIQRTEQGDSAMYLCASSPGDGGTDTQYFGPGTRLTVL.